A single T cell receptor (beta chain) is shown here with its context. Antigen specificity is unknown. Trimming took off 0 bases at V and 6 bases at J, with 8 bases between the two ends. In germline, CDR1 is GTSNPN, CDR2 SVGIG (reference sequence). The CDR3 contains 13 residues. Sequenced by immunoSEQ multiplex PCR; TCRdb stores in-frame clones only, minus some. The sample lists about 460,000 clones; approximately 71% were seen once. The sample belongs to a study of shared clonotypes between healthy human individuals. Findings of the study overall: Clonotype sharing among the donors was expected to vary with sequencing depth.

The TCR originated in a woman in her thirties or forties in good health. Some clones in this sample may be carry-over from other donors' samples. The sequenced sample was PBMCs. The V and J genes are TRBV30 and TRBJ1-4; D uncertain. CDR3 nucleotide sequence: TGTGCCTGGAGTGTACTTCACCATGAAAAACTGTTTTTT. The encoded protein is CAWSVLHHEKLFF.